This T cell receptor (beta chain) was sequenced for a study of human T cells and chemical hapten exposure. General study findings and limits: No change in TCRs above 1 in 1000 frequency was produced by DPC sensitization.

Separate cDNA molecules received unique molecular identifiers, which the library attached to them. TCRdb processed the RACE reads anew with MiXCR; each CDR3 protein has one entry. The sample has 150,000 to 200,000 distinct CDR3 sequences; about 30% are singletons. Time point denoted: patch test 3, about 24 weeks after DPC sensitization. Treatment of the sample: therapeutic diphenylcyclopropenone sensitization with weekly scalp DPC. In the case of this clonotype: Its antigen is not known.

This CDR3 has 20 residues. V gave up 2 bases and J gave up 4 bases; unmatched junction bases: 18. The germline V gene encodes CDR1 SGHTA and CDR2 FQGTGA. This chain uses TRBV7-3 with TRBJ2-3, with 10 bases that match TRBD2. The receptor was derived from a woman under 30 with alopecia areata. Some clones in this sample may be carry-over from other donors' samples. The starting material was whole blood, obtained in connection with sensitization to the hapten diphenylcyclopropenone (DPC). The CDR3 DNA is TGTGCCAGCAGCTTAGGGTCTAGCGGGGGATATAGTCTCGGTCCAGATACGCAGTATTTT. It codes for CASSLGSSGGYSLGPDTQYF.